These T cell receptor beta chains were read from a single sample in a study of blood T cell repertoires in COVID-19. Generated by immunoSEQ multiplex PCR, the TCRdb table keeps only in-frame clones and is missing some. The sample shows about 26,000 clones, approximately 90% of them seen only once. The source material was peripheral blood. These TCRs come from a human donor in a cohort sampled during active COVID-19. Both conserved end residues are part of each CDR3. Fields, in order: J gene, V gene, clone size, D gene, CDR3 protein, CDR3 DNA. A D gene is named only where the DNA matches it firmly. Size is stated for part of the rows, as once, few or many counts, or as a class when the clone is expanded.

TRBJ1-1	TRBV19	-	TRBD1	CASSIGGGGGEAFF	TGTGCCAGTAGTATAGGCGGAGGGGGCGGTGAAGCTTTCTTT
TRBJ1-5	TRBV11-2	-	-	CASSPTVSNQPQHF	TGTGCCAGCAGCCCGACAGTTAGCAATCAGCCCCAGCATTTT
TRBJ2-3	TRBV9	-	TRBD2	CASSVLSGGATDTQYF	TGTGCCAGCAGCGTACTCTCCGGGGGGGCCACAGATACGCAGTATTTT
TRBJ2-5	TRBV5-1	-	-	CASSLSWETQYF	TGCGCCAGCAGCCTTAGTTGGGAGACCCAGTACTTC
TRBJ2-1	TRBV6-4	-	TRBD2	CASSDSPAGGLPPYNEQFF	TGTGCCAGCAGTGACTCCCCAGCGGGGGGACTCCCTCCTTACAATGAGCAGTTCTTC
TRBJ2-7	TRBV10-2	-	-	CASRGDDWRGSEQYF	TGCGCCAGCAGGGGGGATGATTGGAGGGGAAGCGAGCAGTACTTC
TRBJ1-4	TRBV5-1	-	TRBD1	CASSLDRGREEKLFF	TGCGCCAGCAGCTTGGACAGGGGCAGGGAAGAAAAACTGTTTTTT
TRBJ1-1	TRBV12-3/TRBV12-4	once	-	CASSRQVGTEAFF	TGTGCCAGCAGTCGACAGGTTGGGACTGAAGCTTTCTTT
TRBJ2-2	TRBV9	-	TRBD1	CASSARGTGGTGELFF	TGTGCCAGCAGCGCGAGGGGGACAGGGGGCACCGGGGAGCTGTTTTTT
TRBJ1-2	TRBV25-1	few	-	CASAENGRDGYTF	TGTGCCAGCGCAGAGAATGGTCGGGATGGCTACACCTTC
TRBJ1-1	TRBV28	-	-	CASPPRLEGMNTEAFF	TGTGCCAGCCCACCTCGCTTAGAGGGAATGAACACTGAAGCTTTCTTT
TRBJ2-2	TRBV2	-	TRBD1	CASSGRQGNTGELFF	TGTGCCAGCAGTGGTAGACAGGGGAACACCGGGGAGCTGTTTTTT
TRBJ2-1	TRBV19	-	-	CASSPNRESLHEQFF	TGTGCCAGTAGCCCAAACAGGGAGAGCCTTCATGAGCAGTTCTTC
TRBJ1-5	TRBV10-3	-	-	CASGGEWNQPQHF	TGTGCCAGCGGGGGGGAGTGGAATCAGCCCCAGCATTTT
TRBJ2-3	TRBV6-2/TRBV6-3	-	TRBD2	CASSYSLAGASTDTQYF	TGTGCCAGCAGTTACTCCCTAGCGGGGGCTAGCACAGATACGCAGTATTTT
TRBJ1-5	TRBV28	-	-	CASNVPSRSNQPQHF	TGTGCCAGCAACGTTCCGAGCAGGTCCAATCAGCCCCAGCATTTT
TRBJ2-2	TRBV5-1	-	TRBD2	CASSLGLAGGPRTGELFF	TGCGCCAGCAGCTTAGGACTAGCGGGGGGGCCACGGACCGGGGAGCTGTTTTTT
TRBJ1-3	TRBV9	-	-	CASSPVSGGNTIYF	TGTGCCAGCAGCCCAGTATCAGGAGGAAACACCATATATTTT
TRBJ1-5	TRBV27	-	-	CASSRGGTNQPQHF	TGTGCCAGCAGTCGGGGGGGGACCAATCAGCCCCAGCATTTT
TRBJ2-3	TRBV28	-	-	CASSSTGVPTDTQYF	TGTGCCAGCAGTTCCACGGGGGTTCCCACAGATACGCAGTATTTT
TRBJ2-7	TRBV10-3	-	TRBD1	CAIRTGAGNYEQYF	TGTGCCATCAGGACAGGGGCAGGAAATTACGAGCAGTACTTC
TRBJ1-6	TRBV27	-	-	CASSWGYSGNSPLHF	TGTGCCAGCAGTTGGGGGTATAGCGGTAATTCACCCCTCCACTTT
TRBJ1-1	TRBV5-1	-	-	CASSLALTNTEAFF	TGCGCCAGCAGCTTGGCACTGACAAACACTGAAGCTTTCTTT
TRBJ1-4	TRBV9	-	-	CASSEEDGTNEKLFF	TGTGCCAGCAGCGAGGAGGACGGCACTAATGAAAAACTGTTTTTT
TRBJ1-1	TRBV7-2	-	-	CASSVPLPGDTEAFF	TGTGCCAGCAGCGTTCCCCTCCCGGGGGACACTGAAGCTTTCTTT
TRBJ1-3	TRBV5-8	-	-	CASSLALGSNGNTIYF	TGTGCCAGCAGCTTGGCCTTGGGCTCCAATGGAAACACCATATATTTT
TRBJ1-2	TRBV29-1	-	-	CSDLKGDLSGYTF	TGCAGCGACCTAAAGGGGGACCTTTCTGGCTACACCTTC
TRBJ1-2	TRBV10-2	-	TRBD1	CASSPTPGQGNYGYTF	TGCGCCAGCAGCCCTACCCCGGGACAGGGGAACTATGGCTACACCTTC
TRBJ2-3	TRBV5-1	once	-	CASSWGSQDTQYF	TGCGCCAGCAGCTGGGGCAGCCAGGATACGCAGTATTTT
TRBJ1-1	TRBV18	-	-	CASSPKQGRSTEAFF	TGTGCCAGCTCACCGAAACAGGGTAGGAGCACTGAAGCTTTCTTT
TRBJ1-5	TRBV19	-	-	CASSGSENQPQHF	TGTGCCAGTAGTGGGAGTGAGAATCAGCCCCAGCATTTT
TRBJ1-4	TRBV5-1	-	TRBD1	CASSQAGTGREKLFF	TGCGCCAGCAGCCAGGCCGGGACAGGGAGGGAAAAACTGTTTTTT
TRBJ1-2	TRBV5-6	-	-	CASSLKADGYTF	TGTGCCAGCAGCTTAAAGGCGGATGGCTACACCTTC
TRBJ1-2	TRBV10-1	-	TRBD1	CASSETRRQGPFNGYTF	TGCGCCAGCAGTGAGACCAGAAGACAGGGACCGTTTAACGGCTACACCTTC
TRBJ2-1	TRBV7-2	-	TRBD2	CASSLEGSGLDNEQFF	TGTGCCAGCAGCTTAGAAGGTAGCGGGCTGGACAATGAGCAGTTCTTC
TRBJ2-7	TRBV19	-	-	CASSIGGLNEQYF	TGTGCCAGTAGTATCGGGGGGCTCAACGAGCAGTACTTC
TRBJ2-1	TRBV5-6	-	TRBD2	CASSFRTSGEWSYNEQFF	TGTGCCAGCAGCTTTAGGACTAGCGGGGAGTGGTCCTACAATGAGCAGTTCTTC
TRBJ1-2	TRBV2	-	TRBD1	CASSVLGGTGGYTF	TGTGCCAGCAGTGTTTTAGGGGGCACGGGAGGCTACACCTTC
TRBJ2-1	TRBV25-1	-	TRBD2	CASTLAGGNEQFF	TGTGCCAGCACACTAGCGGGGGGCAATGAGCAGTTCTTC
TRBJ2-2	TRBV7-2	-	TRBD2	CAAGGPANTGELFF	TGTGCCGCGGGGGGGCCGGCGAACACCGGGGAGCTGTTTTTT
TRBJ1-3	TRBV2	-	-	CASSRSQWDFSGNTIYF	TGTGCCAGCAGCCGCTCCCAATGGGACTTCTCTGGAAACACCATATATTTT